Listed below are T cell receptor beta chains from one sample, sequenced in a study of T-cell reconstitution after alpha-beta-depleted transplantation in children. Via MiXCR, TCRdb re-called the PCR reads, giving one row per CDR3 protein. This table has fewer than 350,000 distinct CDR3 sequences, around a tenth appearing once. The sequences come from peripheral blood, collected 180 days after TCRalphabeta/CD19-depleted stem cell transplant. The receptors come from a male patient aged 2 to 10 who had a stem cell transplant for chronic granulomatous disease, so the T cells may come from the graft donor. Each CDR3 is given with its conserved first and last residue. The D gene is left open where the match is weak. Some rows have no size entry. The others give once, few or many, or a class for an expanded clone.

TRBD2 TRBJ2-3 many TRBV4-1 TGCGCCAGCAGCCAAGATACTAGCGGGAGGCTAAATACGCAGTATTTT CASSQDTSGRLNTQYF
. TRBJ2-7 . TRBV19 TGTGCCAGTAGTCACGGCGGGCCAGCCTACGAGCAGTACTTC CASSHGGPAYEQYF
TRBD1 TRBJ2-1 many TRBV12-3/TRBV12-4 TGTGCCAGCTCCTCTACAGGGGGCGCGTACAATGAGCAGTTCTTC CASSSTGGAYNEQFF
TRBD1 TRBJ2-5 many TRBV29-1 TGCAGTATTAGGAAGGGACAGGCCAAAGAGACCCAGTACTTC CSIRKGQAKETQYF
TRBD1 TRBJ1-4 many TRBV20-1 TGCAGTGCGGTCACAGGGGGCCTAGACGAAAAACTGTTTTTT CSAVTGGLDEKLFF
. TRBJ1-6 many TRBV20-1 TGCAGTGCCGATTACACGAGGGCCCAGAAATCCACCCTCCACTTT CSADYTRAQKSTLHF
. TRBJ1-5 . TRBV28 TGTGCCAGCTACCGACCAGGGATTCGTCAGCCCCAGCATTTT CASYRPGIRQPQHF
TRBD1 TRBJ2-7 many TRBV27 TGTGCCAGCGCCGGGACAGGGGGCAACCTCTACGAGCAGTACTTC CASAGTGGNLYEQYF
. TRBJ2-7 many TRBV4-1 TGCGCCAGCAGCCAAGCTATCGGTACCGGCAACGCCTACTACGAGCAGTACTTC CASSQAIGTGNAYYEQYF
. TRBJ1-4 many TRBV28 TGTGCCAGCAGTTTACCGGGGCTGGGAAAACTGTTTTTT CASSLPGLGKLFF
TRBD1 TRBJ2-1 many TRBV7-3 TGTGCCAGCAGCTCCCGGGACAGGGGGAGGGATGAGCAGTTCTTC CASSSRDRGRDEQFF
. TRBJ2-3 many TRBV7-2 TGTGCCAGCAGCTACAGCGGATTAAACACAGATACGCAGTATTTT CASSYSGLNTDTQYF
TRBD2 TRBJ2-3 many TRBV7-2 TGTGCCAGCAGCTTAGCGGGGGGACTAACCACAGATACGCAGTATTTT CASSLAGGLTTDTQYF
TRBD2 TRBJ2-3 many TRBV10-1 TGCGCCAGCAGCTTGGGGGGGGTCGGCACAGATACGCAGTATTTT CASSLGGVGTDTQYF
. TRBJ1-1 . TRBV14 TGTGCCAGCAGCCTCCTGGGGACGGCGAACACTGAAGCTTTCTTT CASSLLGTANTEAFF
. TRBJ2-6 many TRBV28 TGTGCCACCCAGACAGGGGCCAACGTCCTGACTTTC CATQTGANVLTF
TRBD2 TRBJ2-1 many TRBV27 TGTGCCAGCAGTTTCCTGCGCGGGGGGAGCTCCTACAATGAGCAGTTCTTC CASSFLRGGSSYNEQFF
. TRBJ1-2 few TRBV6-1 TGTGCCAGCAGAAAGGATGGGGCCAACTATGGCTACACCTTC CASRKDGANYGYTF
. TRBJ2-1 many TRBV4-2 TGTGCCAGCAGCCCTAGGTCCCCAGGGAATGAGCAGTTCTTC CASSPRSPGNEQFF
. TRBJ1-1 few TRBV27 TGTGCCAGCAGTTGGAACCCAGGCTCGAACACTGAAGCTTTCTTT CASSWNPGSNTEAFF
TRBD1 TRBJ2-7 once TRBV11-2 TGTGCCAGCAGCTTAATAACAGGGGGCGATGGATATTCAGACGAGCAGTACTTC CASSLITGGDGYSDEQYF
TRBD2 TRBJ2-5 many TRBV7-9 TGTGCCAGCTACGAATGGACTAGTGGGATGGAGACCCAGTACTTC CASYEWTSGMETQYF
TRBD1 TRBJ1-4 many TRBV28 TGTGCCAGCAGAATTAACAGGGGAACTAATGAAAAACTGTTTTTT CASRINRGTNEKLFF
. TRBJ1-2 . TRBV27 TGTGCCAGCCGGCCCGTGGGGGGGAACTATGGCTACACCTTC CASRPVGGNYGYTF
TRBD2 TRBJ2-1 once TRBV9 TGTGCCAGCAACGCCCTTCAGCGGGGGGGTTACATTGAGCAGTTCTTC CASNALQRGGYIEQFF
. TRBJ1-5 many TRBV12-3/TRBV12-4 TGTGCCAGCAGTTTAGACTCCCTGCCCAATCAGCCCCAGCATTTT CASSLDSLPNQPQHF
. TRBJ1-2 few TRBV6-1 TGTGCCAGCCGACTACTGACTGCCGGGATTTATGGCTACACCTTC CASRLLTAGIYGYTF
TRBD2 TRBJ2-2 many TRBV20-1 TGCAGTGCTAGAGATCGCGGACTAGCGGGAGGGCACACCGGGGAGCTGTTTTTT CSARDRGLAGGHTGELFF
. TRBJ2-3 many TRBV25-1 TGTGCCAGCAGTGAAACAGATACGCAGTATTTT CASSETDTQYF
. TRBJ2-3 . TRBV28 TGTGCCAGCCGTTTCCCTCCCTCCATAGCGACACCCACAGATACGCAGTATTTT CASRFPPSIATPTDTQYF
TRBD1 TRBJ2-7 many TRBV5-1 TGCGCCAGCAGCGTACAGGGGGCACCCTCCTACGAGCAGTACTTC CASSVQGAPSYEQYF
. TRBJ2-2 . TRBV30 TGTGCCTGGGGGGGGCCAACGAACACCGGGGAGCTGTTTTTT CAWGGPTNTGELFF
. TRBJ1-6 many TRBV5-1 TGCGCCAGCAGCCTTGGACAGTCGTTGTCACCCCTCCACTTT CASSLGQSLSPLHF
TRBD1 TRBJ1-5 . TRBV20-1 TGCAGTGCACGGACAGGGAGGGATCAGCCCCAGCATTTT CSARTGRDQPQHF
. TRBJ1-5 many TRBV20-1 TGCAGTGCTAGAGAACGCCATATTCACAGCAAGCCCCAGCATTTT CSARERHIHSKPQHF
. TRBJ2-5 many TRBV7-2 TGTGCCAGCAGTCGAGGGTCCCAAACCCAGTACTTC CASSRGSQTQYF
. TRBJ2-3 few TRBV30 TGTGCCTGGAGTGTAGGAGGCACAGATACGCAGTATTTT CAWSVGGTDTQYF
. TRBJ2-2 many TRBV20-1 TGCAGTGCTAGAGGGATAGGTGGGAGCGGGGAGCTGTTTTTT CSARGIGGSGELFF
TRBD1 TRBJ2-1 many TRBV28 TGTGCCAGCAGTTTGACAGGGGGAAAGTACCATGAGCAGTTCTTC CASSLTGGKYHEQFF
. TRBJ2-2 many TRBV29-1 TGCAGCGTTGGTACTAGTCCTGCCGGGGAGCTGTTTTTT CSVGTSPAGELFF
. TRBJ1-1 many TRBV5-1 TGCGCCAGCAGCTTGGAAACTGAAGCTTTCTTT CASSLETEAFF
. TRBJ1-2 many TRBV27 TGTGCCAGCAGTTTGGGCAGGCAGGGGTTCTATGGCTACACCTTC CASSLGRQGFYGYTF
. TRBJ1-4 . TRBV12-3/TRBV12-4 TGTGCCAGCAGTTCACTCAGGCGCAGGGGAAAACTGTTTTTT CASSSLRRRGKLFF
. TRBJ1-1 many TRBV29-1 TGCAGCGTTGAAGATCCAGGGGCTGAAGCTTTCTTT CSVEDPGAEAFF
. TRBJ1-5 many TRBV28 TGTGCCAGCACCGCGACGAATTCTTACCTTCCCCAGCATTTT CASTATNSYLPQHF
TRBD2 TRBJ2-3 many TRBV12-3/TRBV12-4 TGTGCCAGCAGTCGGGGGACGGGACTAGCGGGCCCAGATACGCAGTATTTT CASSRGTGLAGPDTQYF